Below, one TCR beta chain is given with its context. Reverse transcription of 0.5 to 1 ug RNA was performed with random hexamers. Amplification of TCR beta CDR3 used immunoSEQ multiplex PCR across 54 Vbeta and 13 Jbeta. A single record per CDR3 protein comes from TCRdb applying MiXCR to the immunoSEQ multiplex PCR reads. The sample shows approximately 150,000 distinct CDR3 sequences, approximately 96% of them seen only once. The sample comes from a study of CD8 T cells in Susac syndrome. The CDR3 length is 15 residues. The J segment lost 10 bases and the V segment lost 0 bases, leaving 9 bases of the junction unmatched. CDR1 is SGHNT and CDR2 is YYREEE in the germline V gene (reference sequence). TEMRA cells were FACS-enriched, and CD8+ and CD4+ T cells were isolated negatively.

Sequencing was done on a sample of CD4+ T cells from PBMCs. The source is a human donor with Susac syndrome. V and J are TRBV5-4 and TRBJ2-1, with 8 positions matching TRBD2. The CDR3 DNA reads as TGTGCCAGCAGCTTGGGGGCTAGCGGGCCAAGGGAGCAGTTCTTC. Protein sequence: CASSLGASGPREQFF.